This T cell receptor (beta chain) appears in the sequencing data of a study of blood T cell repertoires in COVID-19. About the study: Acute and convalescent COVID-19 specimens originated in the United States, Italy and Spain. From T cells, B-cell-depleted T cells, or PBMCs came the material, which was cDNA or gDNA.

With 6 bases removed from V and 10 bases from J, the gap between germline ends came to 13 bases. CDR1 is DFQATT, CDR2 SNEGSKA, per germline (reference sequence). This CDR3 is built from 11 residues. TCRdb keeps only in-frame clones here, not all; method: immunoSEQ multiplex PCR. The table lists around 150,000 clones, 76% of them singletons, with less than 5.5% in the top ten. The TCR originated in a man aged 55 to 70 with acute or convalescent COVID-19. Sequenced sample: peripheral blood. V usage is TRBV20-1 and J usage is TRBJ2-1; a weak D match, TRBD1 (7 bases). The CDR3 coding sequence is TGCAGTGCCCCGCGGGACAGCGAGCAGTTCTTC. It translates to CSAPRDSEQFF.